These 3 T cell receptor beta chains share one sample of origin, sequenced in a study of PD-1 blockade in classical Hodgkin lymphoma. Specified time point: cycle 4 day 1 (C4D1), after about 6 weeks of nivolumab. Every patient had relapsed following autologous stem cell transplantation, and cohorts differed in brentuximab vedotin exposure. TCRdb's copy holds only in-frame clones and misses some; the assay was immunoSEQ multiplex PCR. The sample has around 20,000 clones, 80% seen once. Source: peripheral blood mononuclear cells (PBMCs), taken before the fourth cycle of nivolumab. These receptors originate from a human donor with classical Hodgkin lymphoma.

The chain recombines TRBV5-1 with TRBJ2-5, with TRBD1 as a possible D gene (5 bases). The V and J ends lost 2 bases and 5 bases respectively, with 16 bases between them. CDR1 is SGHRS and CDR2 is YFSETQ in the germline V gene. CDR3 length: 15 residues. CDR3 coding DNA: TGCGCCAGCAGCTTCCAGGGCAGGACCCAGGAGACCCAGTACTTC. This sequence encodes CASSFQGRTQETQYF.

This clone was recorded only once. This chain links TRBV7-2 with TRBJ1-4; 10 bases map to TRBD1. The CDR3 length is 14 residues. Trimming cost V 5 bases and J 7 bases; bases outside gene matches: 4. The germline V gene has CDR1 SGHTA and CDR2 FQGNSA. CDR3 coding DNA: TGTGCCAGCAGCCGACAGGGGGCGCGTGAAAAACTGTTTTTT. Translation: CASSRQGAREKLFF.

The chain combines TRBV9 with TRBJ2-6, with D tentatively TRBD2 (6 bases). Per the germline V gene, CDR1 is SGDLS and CDR2 is YYNGEE. Trimming left V 4 bases short and J 2 bases short, with 10 bases between. The CDR3 extends over 15 amino acids. The CDR3 sequence is CASSWGEAGANVLTF. The DNA for the CDR3 is TGTGCCAGCAGCTGGGGGGAAGCTGGGGCCAACGTCCTGACTTTC.